The rows below give T cell receptor beta chains drawn from one sample of a study of blood T cell repertoires in COVID-19. Clones were sequenced by immunoSEQ multiplex PCR, and TCRdb holds only the in-frame ones, with some missing. The sample includes approximately 210,000 clones, approximately 84% seen only once; the top ten take approximately 8%. The sample consisted of peripheral blood. Every receptor here comes from a woman in her fifties or sixties with active or convalescent COVID-19. The CDR3 runs from the conserved cysteine through the conserved F or W. D genes are given only for firm matches. Some rows have no size entry. The others give once, few or many, or a class for an expanded clone.

d_gene: -
j_gene: TRBJ1-1
abundance: -
v_gene: TRBV5-1
CDR3aa: CASSLQGNEAFF
CDR3nt: TGCGCCAGCAGCTTACAGGGAAATGAAGCTTTCTTT

d_gene: -
j_gene: TRBJ2-7
abundance: -
v_gene: TRBV3-1/TRBV3-2
CDR3aa: CASSQDGAYEQYF
CDR3nt: TGTGCCAGCAGCCAAGACGGAGCCTACGAGCAGTACTTC

d_gene: TRBD2
j_gene: TRBJ2-1
abundance: -
v_gene: TRBV10-2
CDR3aa: CASSVAGELNNEQFF
CDR3nt: TGCGCCAGCAGCGTAGCGGGAGAGCTTAACAATGAGCAGTTCTTC

d_gene: TRBD1
j_gene: TRBJ1-6
abundance: once
v_gene: TRBV7-9
CDR3aa: CASRTGEVSPLHF
CDR3nt: TGTGCCAGCAGAACAGGGGAAGTTTCACCCCTCCACTTT

d_gene: -
j_gene: TRBJ2-2
abundance: -
v_gene: TRBV24-1
CDR3aa: CATGGFSTGELFF
CDR3nt: TGTGCCACCGGAGGGTTTAGCACCGGGGAGCTGTTTTTT

d_gene: -
j_gene: TRBJ1-5
abundance: -
v_gene: TRBV19
CDR3aa: CASSISRANQPQHF
CDR3nt: TGTGCCAGTAGTATTAGCAGGGCTAATCAGCCCCAGCATTTT

d_gene: -
j_gene: TRBJ1-1
abundance: -
v_gene: TRBV6-5
CDR3aa: CASTVRGNEAFF
CDR3nt: TGTGCCAGCACTGTCCGCGGGAACGAAGCTTTCTTT

d_gene: -
j_gene: TRBJ2-5
abundance: -
v_gene: TRBV5-1
CDR3aa: CASSLVLAAETQYF
CDR3nt: TGCGCCAGCAGCTTGGTGCTAGCCGCAGAGACCCAGTACTTC

d_gene: -
j_gene: TRBJ2-1
abundance: once
v_gene: TRBV5-1
CDR3aa: CASSLVGGSYNEQFF
CDR3nt: TGCGCCAGCAGCTTGGTGGGGGGCTCCTACAATGAGCAGTTCTTC

d_gene: -
j_gene: TRBJ2-6
abundance: -
v_gene: TRBV5-1
CDR3aa: CASSLGSSSGANVLTF
CDR3nt: TGCGCCAGCAGCTTGGGATCCAGCTCTGGGGCCAACGTCCTGACTTTC

d_gene: -
j_gene: TRBJ1-5
abundance: -
v_gene: TRBV21-1
CDR3aa: CASSKGWAGYSNQPQHF
CDR3nt: TGTGCCAGCAGCAAAGGGTGGGCGGGCTATAGCAATCAGCCCCAGCATTTT

d_gene: -
j_gene: TRBJ1-1
abundance: -
v_gene: TRBV6-5
CDR3aa: CASSTLDWDTEAFF
CDR3nt: TGTGCCAGCAGCACCCTGGACTGGGACACTGAAGCTTTCTTT

d_gene: -
j_gene: TRBJ1-5
abundance: -
v_gene: TRBV19
CDR3aa: CASSVSQDPGLQPQHF
CDR3nt: TGTGCCAGTAGTGTATCCCAGGATCCGGGGTTACAGCCCCAGCATTTT

d_gene: -
j_gene: TRBJ1-3
abundance: -
v_gene: TRBV4-1
CDR3aa: CASSQGQLLSGNTIYF
CDR3nt: TGCGCCAGCAGCCAAGGACAGCTTCTCTCTGGAAACACCATATATTTT

d_gene: TRBD2
j_gene: TRBJ2-1
abundance: -
v_gene: TRBV6-5
CDR3aa: CASSLLAGDPNEQFF
CDR3nt: TGTGCCAGCAGTTTACTAGCGGGGGACCCCAATGAGCAGTTCTTC

d_gene: TRBD2
j_gene: TRBJ2-1
abundance: -
v_gene: TRBV3-1/TRBV3-2
CDR3aa: CASSQASGGADEQFF
CDR3nt: TGTGCCAGCAGCCAAGCTAGCGGGGGGGCCGATGAGCAGTTCTTC